This TCR beta chain comes out of a study of shared clonotypes between healthy human individuals. Per the study methods: From ImmunoSEQ came sequences covering only the junction and carrying no quality scores, so filtering differed. Sequencing was performed with immunoSEQ multiplex PCR; in TCRdb, only in-frame clones are kept and a portion is missing. That table supplies the V and J calls and clone size; D and trimming were determined from the DNA. Found here are 2 million to 2.5 million clones, under 95% of them singletons; the top ten hold more than 0.35%. The length of the CDR3 is 17 residues. After removal of 0 bases from V and 2 bases from J, the junction contained 8 bases not matched to a gene. CDR1 and CDR2 (germline): KGHSH, LQKENI. Donors included only healthy HIV-negative adults lacking recent acute infections or vaccinations.

V gene TRBV18 combines with J gene TRBJ2-7; TRBD1 agrees at 9 bases. The sequence was obtained from a man aged 18 to 35 in good health. Some clones in this sample may be carry-over from other donors' samples. The source material was naive CD4+ T cells from PBMCs. Subset specified: CD45RA+ positively selected. The CDR3 loop reads CASSPPGGGQGTYEQYF. The CDR3 DNA follows: TGTGCCAGCTCACCACCGGGTGGGGGACAGGGTACCTACGAGCAGTACTTC.